Listed below are T cell receptor beta chains from one sample, sequenced in a study of cytomegalovirus exposure and HLA in healthy donors. Data came from immunoSEQ multiplex PCR; TCRdb stores just in-frame clones and leaves some out. The repertoire holds some 150,000 clones, with approximately 80% as singletons. Source material: PBMCs. These receptors all stem from a man aged 30 to 39 in good health and CMV-seropositive. Both conserved end residues are part of each CDR3. Each record gives: clone size, D gene, J gene, V gene, CDR3 DNA, CDR3 protein. D genes are given only for firm matches. Not all rows give a size; the values are once, few, many and, for expanded clones, a class.

clone size: -; D gene: -; J gene: TRBJ2-3; V gene: TRBV7-9; CDR3 DNA: TGTGCCAGCAGCTTAGTAGCAGCGGATACGCAGTATTTT; CDR3 protein: CASSLVAADTQYF
clone size: -; D gene: TRBD1; J gene: TRBJ1-6; V gene: TRBV28; CDR3 DNA: TGTGCCAGCACCAGTCCGCGGACAGGGAATGGAGCCCTCCACTTT; CDR3 protein: CASTSPRTGNGALHF
clone size: few; D gene: TRBD2; J gene: TRBJ2-3; V gene: TRBV9; CDR3 DNA: TGTGCCAGCAGCGTCGCCCTGACTAGCGGGATCAAGGCAGATACGCAGTATTTT; CDR3 protein: CASSVALTSGIKADTQYF
clone size: -; D gene: -; J gene: TRBJ2-1; V gene: TRBV5-1; CDR3 DNA: TGCGCCAGCAGCGCGACACCAGGCTCCTACAATGAGCAGTTCTTC; CDR3 protein: CASSATPGSYNEQFF
clone size: -; D gene: -; J gene: TRBJ2-7; V gene: TRBV7-9; CDR3 DNA: TGTGCCAGCAGCTTAGGTGCGGAGCAGTACTTC; CDR3 protein: CASSLGAEQYF
clone size: -; D gene: -; J gene: TRBJ1-5; V gene: TRBV6-5; CDR3 DNA: TGTGCCAGCAGCACGGTCCAGGGTAGCAATCAGCCCCAGCATTTT; CDR3 protein: CASSTVQGSNQPQHF
clone size: -; D gene: -; J gene: TRBJ1-2; V gene: TRBV5-1; CDR3 DNA: TGCGCCAGCAGCGACGGGAACTATGGCTACACCTTC; CDR3 protein: CASSDGNYGYTF
clone size: -; D gene: TRBD2; J gene: TRBJ2-1; V gene: TRBV18; CDR3 DNA: TGTGCCAGCGGTCTAGCGGGCTTCTCCTACAATGAGCAGTTCTTC; CDR3 protein: CASGLAGFSYNEQFF
clone size: once; D gene: TRBD1; J gene: TRBJ2-7; V gene: TRBV11-2; CDR3 DNA: TGTGCCAGCAGCTTAGGGACAGGGGGCAGGTACGAGCAGTACTTC; CDR3 protein: CASSLGTGGRYEQYF
clone size: -; D gene: TRBD1; J gene: TRBJ1-2; V gene: TRBV5-1; CDR3 DNA: TGCGCCAGCAGCGTAGCCGGGACAGGGTATGGCTACACCTTC; CDR3 protein: CASSVAGTGYGYTF
clone size: -; D gene: -; J gene: TRBJ2-3; V gene: TRBV6-5; CDR3 DNA: TGTGCCAGCAGTTCTCTAGCTGGTACGCAGTATTTT; CDR3 protein: CASSSLAGTQYF
clone size: -; D gene: -; J gene: TRBJ2-5; V gene: TRBV10-1; CDR3 DNA: TGCGCCAGCAGTGATTGGCAGGGCAGAGGCCAAGAGACCCAGTACTTC; CDR3 protein: CASSDWQGRGQETQYF
clone size: -; D gene: TRBD2; J gene: TRBJ2-1; V gene: TRBV2; CDR3 DNA: TGTGCCAGCAGTCCGACTAGCGGGAGGAATGAGCAGTTCTTC; CDR3 protein: CASSPTSGRNEQFF
clone size: -; D gene: TRBD1; J gene: TRBJ1-2; V gene: TRBV28; CDR3 DNA: TGTGCCAGCAGGAGGTCACAGGGGGCAGGGGGCTACACCTTC; CDR3 protein: CASRRSQGAGGYTF
clone size: -; D gene: -; J gene: TRBJ1-4; V gene: TRBV5-1; CDR3 DNA: TGCGCCAGCAGCCGGGGACAAGGGGGGGATATTAATGAAAAACTGTTTTTT; CDR3 protein: CASSRGQGGDINEKLFF
clone size: few; D gene: TRBD1; J gene: TRBJ2-7; V gene: TRBV19; CDR3 DNA: TGTGCCACCGCAAGGGGGCCCTCCTACGAGCAGTACTTC; CDR3 protein: CATARGPSYEQYF
clone size: -; D gene: TRBD1; J gene: TRBJ2-2; V gene: TRBV5-1; CDR3 DNA: TGCGCCAGCAGGCCGTACCAGGGGGCAACTACCGGGGAGCTGTTTTTT; CDR3 protein: CASRPYQGATTGELFF
clone size: -; D gene: -; J gene: TRBJ1-2; V gene: TRBV7-9; CDR3 DNA: TGTGCCAGCAGCTTAGTAGGGGTGTCTGGCTACACCTTC; CDR3 protein: CASSLVGVSGYTF
clone size: -; D gene: -; J gene: TRBJ2-5; V gene: TRBV5-4; CDR3 DNA: TGTGCCAGCAGCTCAGGGTTCTATTCAGAAGAGACCCAGTACTTC; CDR3 protein: CASSSGFYSEETQYF